This T cell receptor beta chain was recovered during a study of Graves' ophthalmopathy and Graves' hyperthyroidism (dated by TCRdb to between 2017 and 2018). For the study in its entirety: Peripheral blood was collected before any treatment was given, at the time of initial diagnosis. T-cell repertoires of thyroid tissue and blood were compared in six hyperthyroidism patients. TCR beta repertoire signatures were used to distinguish Graves' ophthalmopathy from Graves' hyperthyroidism and to predict progression to ophthalmopathy. In total, approximately 130 blood samples were TCR-sequenced: approximately 42 ophthalmopathy, some 75 hyperthyroidism and approximately 17 hyperthyroidism-to-ophthalmopathy patients. An independent validation cohort was composed of approximately 18 hyperthyroidism patients and 17 patients who later progressed from hyperthyroidism to ophthalmopathy. Once sampling was done, hyperthyroidism patients were given methimazole at a starting dose of 30 mg daily, while ophthalmopathy patients were given high-dose intravenous methylprednisolone. To explore V-J signatures that separate ophthalmopathy from hyperthyroidism, a discovery set of approximately 100 patients was enrolled, consisting of more than 40 with ophthalmopathy and about 60 with stable hyperthyroidism.

Findings and caveats that apply to the study as a whole: In cross-validation, the 13-signature model distinguished ophthalmopathy from stable hyperthyroidism with approximately 90% sensitivity and around 84% specificity, while in the test set the corresponding values were roughly 80% and 75%. In validation, the model predicted ophthalmopathy progression with more than 55% sensitivity and approximately 75% specificity; approximately 12 predicted patients were CT-confirmed with GO in a median of about 7.1 months. Most expanded thyroid clonotypes with frequency above 0.001 were also detected in blood, suggesting blood repertoires may reflect the thyroid immune response. No statistical method was used to predetermine the sample size, and group allocation was not hidden from the investigators.

For repertoire sequencing, the TCR beta CDR3 regions were amplified from RNA transcripts. HTBI primers and the Qiagen OneStep RT-PCR kit were used in a first-round RT-PCR, which was followed by a second-round multiplex PCR, size selection and purification. Libraries were sequenced on an Illumina HiSeq2000 using paired-end 100 bp reads. As for the authors' bioinformatics: Reads were processed with SOAPnuke, discarding reads with adapters, uncalled bases, mean Phred below 15, or no exact constant-primer or identifier match. COPE v1.2.5 was used to merge high-quality paired reads. Unique nucleotide sequences were defined as clonotypes and aligned to IMGT TRB V, D and J references using MiTCR v1.1. Only V-J combinations with frequency above 0.0001 were analysed, covering around 99% of repertoires. For each V-J combination, a TCR clonal expansion and chaos score was defined as F50 clonal expansion divided by the chaos observed in the TCRdist matrix. Features were reduced by Welch's t-statistics and random forest to over 10 V-J combinations, which fed a naive Bayes classifier. Thyroid-blood repertoire similarity was quantified with the Morisita-Horn index. The raw public data were reprocessed by TCRdb itself: fastp quality trimming at Q25, MiXCR clonotype calling, in-frame beta chains only. Every distinct CDR3 protein forms one entry, paired with its most common genes and DNA. TCRdb's processing, not the authors' own work, is the source of the V and J calls. The sample has some 750,000 distinct CDR3 sequences on record, approximately 40% of them singletons. Approximately 43% of the sample is held by the ten biggest clonotypes.

The table lists this clonotype with a few counts. Its antigen remains unidentified. A junction boundary mismatches the germline segment, possibly from a read error. Including the terminal cysteine and phenylalanine, the CDR3 comprises 17 residues. Solely the CDR3 DNA is kept, with 51 bases framed from the first base. The germline V gene yields MGHDK for CDR1 and SYGVNS for CDR2. Patients with ophthalmopathy had moderately to severely active disease, with a Clinical Activity Score of 3 or more, a NOSPECS grade of 4 or more, and a disease duration of less than 3 months. Patients were excluded if they had other autoimmune diseases, uncontrolled infections, pregnancy or lactation. Diagnosis relied on clinical symptoms, serum thyroxine, TRAb, thyroid ultrasound and orbital computed tomography. Ficoll-Paque density gradient centrifugation was used to isolate PBMCs from about 10 ml of fresh peripheral blood. Trizol reagent was used to extract the total RNA, and its quality was then checked on an Agilent 2100 Bioanalyzer.

The sample taken for sequencing was peripheral blood. This chain is built from TRBV25-1 and TRBJ2-5; TRBD2 lines up with 14 middle nucleotides. The clonotype comes from an adult man with Graves' ophthalmopathy. The CDR3 region reads CASSPGLAGATQEAQYF. At the DNA level, the sequence is TGTGCCAGCAGCCCGGGACTAGCGGGGGCTACACAAGAGGCCCAGTACTTC.